This T cell receptor (beta chain) was documented in a study of blood T cell repertoires in COVID-19. In the study overall: Italy, Spain and the United States were the sources of the convalescent and acute COVID-19 samples.

Some clones are missing from TCRdb's copy, which holds only in-frame ones; the method was immunoSEQ multiplex PCR. The table lists hundreds of thousands of clones, around 85% of them singletons. The germline CDR1 and CDR2 sequences are MNHEY and SMNVEV (reference sequence). This CDR3 region has 19 residues. With 5 bases clipped from V and 3 bases from J, the junction kept 10 bases outside the gene matches. The participants were between 18 and 89 years old and came from 24 US areas. Cohort placement rested on clinical history that participants reported themselves. The source of this sequence is a woman aged 45-65 years in a cohort exposed to, infected with or recovered from COVID-19 (not recorded which). Source material: PBMCs or T cells enriched from blood (not recorded which). The chain has TRBV27 and TRBJ2-1; 16 bases agree with TRBD2. This chain's CDR3 is CASSPLGTSGGGIYNEQFF. The CDR3 bases are TGTGCCAGCAGTCCACTCGGGACTAGCGGGGGGGGTATCTACAATGAGCAGTTCTTC.